The sequence of this TCR beta chain was determined in a study of blood T cells in healthy people across ages. Overall study findings and caveats: Age showed a roughly linear inverse relationship with TCR beta diversity per million T cells.

Next came a second PCR, run for about 6 to 12 cycles, which used a sample-barcoded 5' primer along with a J-beta primer mix. TCRdb redid the calling of the 5' RACE reads with MiXCR, one entry per CDR3 protein. The sample has some 550,000 distinct CDR3 sequences, roughly 48% seen once; the top ten hold around 24%. On this clonotype: Its matching antigen is unknown.

The CDR3 consists of 17 residues. V trimming: 2 bases; J trimming: 8 bases; junction bases outside the gene matches: 8. The authors drew around 9.4 milliliters of peripheral blood from each donor. No fewer than 6.5 million PBMCs went into each sample. This sequence originates from a man aged 80 or over in good health. The chain combines TRBV12-3 or TRBV12-4 with TRBJ2-1; 14 nucleotides agree with TRBD2. Input material: blood. CDR3 nucleotides: TGTGCCAGCAGTTTAAATACCGGGACTAGCGGGGGATATGAGCAGTTCTTC. Translated: CASSLNTGTSGGYEQFF.